The 27 T cell receptor beta chains below were found in one sample sequenced in a study of early T cells in non-severe SARS-CoV-2 infection (dated by TCRdb to the early 2020s). The method behind the library was 5' RACE. TCRdb names NextSeq 500 as the instrument used. TCRdb itself trimmed the public reads at Q25 with fastp, ran MiXCR and retained productive beta chains. A single entry per CDR3 protein holds the most common genes and DNA from its merged rows. In all, the sample holds around 63,000 distinct CDR3 sequences, and approximately 13% of those were seen once. Around 4.7% of the sample belongs to the ten largest clones. The specimen was whole blood. The receptors were sampled from an adult who was a healthcare worker with PCR-confirmed SARS-CoV-2 infection or an uninfected control (not recorded which).

V and J are TRBV20-1 and TRBJ2-5; D possibly matches TRBD1 or TRBD2 (6 bases each). The CDR3 totals 14 residues. V dropped 5 bases and J dropped 1 base, with 14 bases sitting between them. Germline CDR1 and CDR2: DFQATT and SNEGSKA (reference sequence). DNA of the CDR3: TGCAGTGCTTCCCCCCCGGGGGCCCAAGAGACCCAGTACTTC. Translated, it gives CSASPPGAQETQYF.

Ten or more counts support this clonotype. The chain recombines TRBV28 with TRBJ1-1; no clear D gene. The CDR3 has 11 residues. The V end lost 7 bases, the J end lost 1 base, and 4 bases lay between the germline ends. Germline CDR1 and CDR2: MDHEN and SYDVKM. CDR3 in amino acids: CASTANTEAFF. CDR3 nucleotide sequence: TGTGCCAGCACGGCGAACACTGAAGCTTTCTTT.

The sample holds many counts of this clonotype. The V call is TRBV10-3, the J call TRBJ2-1; TRBD1 aligns across 10 bases. J was trimmed by 8 bases and V by 6 bases; bases with no gene match: 7. The germline CDR1 and CDR2 sequences are ENHRY and SYGVKD. This CDR3 spans 14 amino acids. CDR3 in DNA: TGTGCCATCAGATCGGGACAGGGGCTCGATGAGCAGTTCTTC. Protein product: CAIRSGQGLDEQFF.

This clonotype was detected once. The CDR3 spells CASSLGGGGHQETQYF. The CDR3 coding sequence is TGTGCCAGCAGCCTAGGAGGCGGGGGCCACCAAGAGACCCAGTACTTC. The chain carries TRBV7-2 and TRBJ2-5, with D perhaps matching TRBD2 (7 bases). The ends were cut back, 5 bases at V and 0 bases at J, with 16 bases in the middle. The CDR3 is 16 amino acids. Germline V gene data show CDR1 as SGHTA and CDR2 as FQGNSA.

This clonotype was observed many times. The V gene is TRBV12-3 or TRBV12-4, the J gene TRBJ2-1; 10 positions agree with TRBD1. The V and J ends lost 4 bases and 1 base, in that order; junction bases with no gene match: 4. The CDR3 has 16 amino acids. The CDR3: CASSSTGGWSYNEQFF. The CDR3, as DNA: TGTGCCAGCAGTTCGACAGGGGGCTGGTCCTACAATGAGCAGTTCTTC.

V usage is TRBV10-3 and J usage is TRBJ2-7; TRBD1 agrees at 8 bases. Germline-derived CDR1 and CDR2 are ENHRY and SYGVKD. The CDR3 is 13 residues long. The junction had 7 bases not matched to a gene; V was cut back by 9 bases and J by 3 bases. In DNA form, the CDR3 reads TGTGCCATAGCCGGGACAGGACTCTACGAGCAGTACTTC. Protein product: CAIAGTGLYEQYF.

The table lists this clonotype with many counts. The J gene is TRBJ1-3, the V gene TRBV11-2; D is uncertain. CDR1 and CDR2 (germline): SGHAT, FQNNGV. V dropped 2 bases and J dropped 8 bases, with 7 bases sitting between them. The CDR3 extends over 12 amino acids. CDR3 sequence: CASSLTMDTIYF. The CDR3 DNA follows: TGTGCCAGCAGCTTAACGATGGACACCATATATTTT. The variable domain in full, with the rest retrieved from reference TRBV11-2 and TRBJ1-3, is EAGVAQSPRYKIIEKRQSVAFWCNPISGHATLYWYQQILGQGPKLLIQFQNNGVVDDSQLPKDRFSAERLKGVDSTLKIQPAKLEDSAVYLCASSLTMDTIYFGEGSWLTVV.

This clonotype has a handful of counts. This chain connects TRBV29-1 to TRBJ1-5; D uncertain. The CDR3 runs 8 residues. The V gene's germline CDR1 is SQVTM and CDR2 ANQGSEA. The CDR3 is CNPGPQHF. The CDR3 DNA is TGCAACCCGGGGCCCCAGCATTTT.

The chain recombines TRBV27 with TRBJ2-3, with 9 nucleotides matching TRBD2. Germline V gene lookup returns CDR1 MNHEY and CDR2 SMNVEV (reference sequence). The CDR3 is 16 residues long. V lost 2 bases to trimming and J lost 2 bases; unmatched junction nucleotides: 5. Here the CDR3 reads CASSLRERGATDTQYF. In DNA, the CDR3 is TGTGCCAGCAGTTTACGGGAGCGGGGGGCCACAGATACGCAGTATTTT.

This clonotype has a count of ten or more. V is TRBV12-3 or TRBV12-4 and J is TRBJ1-4; TRBD1 might be the D (6 bases). The CDR3 has 14 residues. The V and J ends lost 6 bases and 7 bases respectively, with 15 bases between them. The DNA for the CDR3 is TGTGCCAGCAGCCGGGACACTAGAGGTGAAAAACTGTTTTTT. Translated: CASSRDTRGEKLFF.

This clonotype was observed at least ten times. This rearrangement joins TRBV6-1 to TRBJ2-1; 8 nucleotides line up with TRBD2. This CDR3 has 15 residues. From germline, CDR1 is MNHNS and CDR2 SASEGT. V gave up 8 bases and J gave up 9 bases; unmatched junction bases: 15. For the CDR3, the DNA is TGTGCCAGCGGAATAGCGGGGCCCGGTTTAGGTGAGCAGTTCTTC. Translated, it gives CASGIAGPGLGEQFF.

This clonotype was recorded at least ten times. The chain has TRBV12-3 or TRBV12-4 and TRBJ2-3, with 9 bases matching TRBD1. Trimming took 9 bases from V and 6 from J; bases not matched to a gene: 7. The CDR3 runs 13 residues. As DNA, the CDR3 is TGTGCCAGTGGACAGGGGTTGGGGGATACGCAGTATTTT. This sequence encodes CASGQGLGDTQYF.

This clonotype was counted at least ten times. V and J are TRBV3-1 and TRBJ2-7; D is uncertain. Per the germline V gene, CDR1 is LGHDT and CDR2 is YNNKEL (reference sequence). With 1 base removed from V and 1 base from J, the gap between germline ends came to 8 bases. The CDR3 totals 14 residues. CDR3 loop: CASSQGVRSYEQYF. The CDR3, as DNA: TGTGCCAGCAGCCAAGGCGTCAGGTCCTACGAGCAGTACTTC.

V is TRBV4-2 and J is TRBJ1-2; D ambiguous. This CDR3 has 15 residues. V lost 0 bases, J lost 4 bases, and 12 bases lay in between. Germline assignment: CDR1 LGHNA and CDR2 YNFKEQ. The CDR3, as DNA: TGTGCCAGCAGCCAAGATTTTGCAGGCCCCTATGGCTACACCTTC. Encoded protein: CASSQDFAGPYGYTF.

This sequence joins TRBV5-1 and TRBJ2-7; D might be TRBD1 or TRBD2, each matching 5 bases. The CDR3 runs to 15 residues. V lost 4 bases and J 2 bases, leaving 16 bases between the germline ends. CDR1 SGHRS and CDR2 YFSETQ come from the germline V gene. Written as DNA, the CDR3 is TGCGCCAGCAGCCGGGACGGGATGGGAGCCTACGAGCAGTACTTC. The encoded protein is CASSRDGMGAYEQYF.

This chain connects TRBV9 to TRBJ1-2, with 8 bases identical to TRBD1. Germline CDR1 is SGDLS and CDR2 is YYNGEE. With V trimmed by 4 bases and J by 7 bases, 9 bases remained unmatched. The CDR3 sequence is 14 residues long. CDR3 protein: CASSPFQGASGYTF. The CDR3, as DNA: TGTGCCAGCAGCCCCTTTCAGGGGGCCAGTGGCTACACCTTC.

This clonotype was detected a few times. This CDR3 is CASSLDTRGPNTEAFF. The DNA of the CDR3 is TGTGCCAGCAGCCTTGACACGAGGGGGCCGAACACTGAAGCTTTCTTT. V is TRBV7-2 and J is TRBJ1-1; 7 bases agree with TRBD1. The V segment lost 5 bases and the J segment 1 base; nucleotides outside the gene matches: 10. This CDR3 has 16 residues. Per germline, CDR1 SGHTA and CDR2 FQGNSA.

The gene calls are TRBV29-1 and TRBJ2-7, with TRBD2 identical over 8 bases. CDR1 and CDR2 from the germline V gene are SQVTM and ANQGSEA. J lost 4 bases, V lost 0 bases, and 8 bases had no gene match. The CDR3 consists of 15 residues. CDR3 DNA: TGCAGCGTTGAAGATCTGCGGGGGGCAATATACGAGCAGTACTTC. Its protein product is CSVEDLRGAIYEQYF.

This clonotype has ten or more counts. At one end the junction does not follow the germline gene, possibly because of a read error. This chain connects TRBV5-1 to TRBJ1-5; no clear D. The CDR3 is made up of 12 amino acids. In germline, CDR1 is SGHRS, CDR2 YFSETQ. In DNA, the CDR3 is TGCGCCAGCAGGTTGGGCGCAGGGCCCCAGCATTTT. Translation: CASRLGAGPQHF. Using reference TRBV5-1 and TRBJ1-5 for the parts outside the CDR3, the full variable domain is KAGVTQTPRYLIKTRGQQVTLSCSPISGHRSVSWYQQTPGQGLQFLFEYFSETQRNKGNFPGRFSGRQFSNSRSEMNVSTLELGDSALYLCASRLGAGPQHFGDGTRLSIL.

The chain employs TRBV29-1 and TRBJ2-5, with 7 bases matching TRBD2. The CDR3 sequence is 11 residues long. Germline V gene sequence: CDR1 SQVTM, CDR2 ANQGSEA. Losses at the gene ends were 3 bases for V and 7 bases for J; bases not matched to a gene: 2. This CDR3 is CSVDPGGTQYF. The CDR3 DNA follows: TGCAGCGTTGACCCGGGGGGGACCCAGTACTTC.

This clonotype was observed a handful of times. The V call is TRBV19, the J call TRBJ2-6; TRBD1 agrees at 7 bases. Germline CDR1 LNHDA, CDR2 SQIVND (reference sequence). The CDR3 covers 15 residues. The trim removed 5 bases at V and 3 bases at J, leaving 4 bases unmatched. The CDR3 sequence: CASSVQGDGANVLTF. The DNA for the CDR3 is TGTGCCAGTAGTGTCCAGGGGGATGGGGCCAACGTCCTGACTTTC.

This clonotype was observed many times. V gene TRBV7-9 combines with J gene TRBJ2-1; the match to TRBD2 covers 8 bases. The CDR3 is made up of 13 amino acids. CDR1 SEHNR and CDR2 FQNEAQ come from the germline V gene (reference sequence). Trimming cost V 7 bases and J 10 bases; bases outside gene matches: 9. CDR3 sequence (DNA): TGTGCCAGCACCCCCGGGGGGGACGGAGAGCAGTTCTTC. Translation: CASTPGGDGEQFF.

J is TRBJ2-1 and V is TRBV6-6; the D gene is possibly TRBD1 (5 bases). Germline CDR1 MNHNY, CDR2 SVGAGI (reference sequence). Trimming stripped 2 bases from V and 7 bases from J, with 18 bases between. This CDR3 contains 16 residues. CDR3: CASSYPGLHVANEQFF. For the CDR3, the DNA is TGTGCCAGCAGTTACCCAGGGTTACATGTGGCGAATGAGCAGTTCTTC.

This clonotype occurred many times. At one boundary the junction diverges from the germline segment, which might be a read error. The gene calls are TRBV12-5 and TRBJ1-1; TRBD1 might be the D (5 bases). Germline CDR1 LGHNT, CDR2 FRNRAP. The CDR3 spans 14 residues. The CDR3, as DNA: TGTGCTAGTGGCTTGGGGCAGGGAGACACTGAAGCTTTCTTT. Translation gives CASGLGQGDTEAFF.

This clonotype was recorded at least ten times. The chain joins TRBV7-2 to TRBJ2-2; D might be TRBD1 (6 bases). The CDR3 is made up of 14 amino acids. V lost 5 bases, J lost 4 bases, and 11 bases lay in between. Germline V gives CDR1 SGHTA, CDR2 FQGNSA. The CDR3 loop is CASSKDRSTGELFF. DNA of the CDR3: TGTGCCAGCAGCAAGGACAGAAGCACCGGGGAGCTGTTTTTT.

This clonotype was counted at least ten times. The J gene is TRBJ2-1, the V gene TRBV5-1; 7 bases map to TRBD1. CDR1 SGHRS and CDR2 YFSETQ come from the germline V gene. V lost 2 bases and J lost 5; bases outside the gene matches: 4. The CDR3 is made up of 14 amino acids. CDR3 DNA: TGCGCCAGCAGCTTTGGGCAGGGGGACAATGAGCAGTTCTTC. Translation: CASSFGQGDNEQFF.

In this sample, this clonotype turned up many times. The genes are TRBV11-3 and TRBJ2-3, with TRBD2 matching over 7 bases. The V segment lost 5 bases and the J segment 4 bases; nucleotides outside the gene matches: 9. The germline V gene encodes CDR1 SGHNT and CDR2 YENEEA. CDR3 size: 15 residues. The CDR3 nucleotides are TGTGCCAGCAGCCTCTCCGGGGCGGGAGCAGATACGCAGTATTTT. This encodes CASSLSGAGADTQYF.